This T cell receptor (beta chain) was observed in a study of CD8+ T cells in alopecia areata. Overall study results and limits: Although TCR sharing was seen in mice, sharing across patients was less clear, possibly for HLA-related reasons. Tofacitinib significantly reduced both scalp clonality and expanded CD8+ clones among the top 100.

V lost 5 bases, J lost 11 bases, and 10 bases lay in between. Germline V gene lookup returns CDR1 MNHEY and CDR2 SMNVEV (reference sequence). This CDR3 contains 11 residues. As to this clone: Antigen unknown.

In each case, RNA was isolated and then reverse transcribed into cDNA as the sequencing template. This table comes from immunoSEQ multiplex PCR, and its TCRdb copy is limited to in-frame clones, with some not included. The sample carries about 120,000 clones, around three fifths recorded once. Treatment reported: oral pan-JAK inhibitor, 5-10 mg twice daily. Peripheral blood and lesional scalp punch biopsies were taken from alopecia areata patients. This clonotype originated in a human donor with alopecia areata. The chain combines TRBV27 with TRBJ2-1, with a possible D match to TRBD2 (5 bases). The material was CD8+ T cells sorted from blood, obtained at week 24, from a patient treated with tofacitinib. DNA for the CDR3: TGTGCCAGCAGTGCGGCGGGCAAGCAGTTCTTC. This codes for CASSAAGKQFF.